This TCR beta chain comes out of a study of T cells in Graves' hyperthyroidism and ophthalmopathy (dated by TCRdb to about 2019). Turning to the overall study: To identify TCR V-J signatures that set the groups apart, the researchers used a discovery cohort of 100 patients, made up of roughly 40 with Graves' ophthalmopathy and 57 with stable Graves' hyperthyroidism. Prospective prediction of ophthalmopathy was tested in an independent validation cohort consisting of fewer than 20 hyperthyroidism patients and around 16 patients who later progressed to ophthalmopathy. For training and testing, the 100 or so patients in the discovery cohort were randomly divided in a 7:3 ratio. Thyroid tissue and blood T-cell repertoires from more than five Graves' hyperthyroidism patients were also compared in the study. Following sampling, methimazole starting at 30 mg daily was given to hyperthyroidism patients, and high-dose intravenous methylprednisolone was given to ophthalmopathy patients. The paper describes TCR Vbeta CDR3 sequencing of 135 peripheral blood samples, made up of 40 to 45 ophthalmopathy patients, 70 to 80 hyperthyroidism patients and approximately 17 progressor patients.

This clonotype was seen a single time. This receptor's antigen is unknown. Qualities for individual bases were not recorded, and no much larger clone is one base off. A single read makes a weak case. Amplification of TCR beta CDR3 regions was carried out from RNA transcripts. The first round of RT-PCR for the TCR CDR3 was performed with the HTBI primer set and the Qiagen OneStep RT-PCR kit. Libraries were constructed in a second round of multiplex PCR, after which size selection and purification were performed. Sequencing of the libraries was done on an Illumina HiSeq2000 using paired-end 100 bp reads. The source study handled its data this way. SOAPnuke was used to process the raw data, throwing out any read that contained adapters or uncalled bases, had a mean Phred below 15, or lacked an exact constant-primer or identifier match. COPE v1.2.5 was used to merge high-quality paired reads, and clonotypes were defined as unique nucleotide sequences. MiTCR v1.1 was used to align the clonotypes against IMGT TRBV, TRBD and TRBJ reference segments. Only V-J combinations with frequency above 0.0001, covering about 99% of repertoires, were analysed. The TCS score was defined as the ratio of F50 (clonal expansion) to E x V (chaos), calculated using BLOSUM62-based TCRdist between CDR3 peptides within each V-J. Welch's t-statistics and random forest reduced fewer than 600 V-J features to about 13, which were used in a naive Bayes classifier (R e1071). Thyroid-blood repertoire similarity was quantified with the Morisita-Horn index. The public reads were run again by TCRdb, first through fastp at Q25 and then through MiXCR, and only productive beta chains were kept. For every CDR3 protein sequence, its rows merge into one entry that carries the most common genes and DNA. The authors' filters were not applied to this entry. The sample table contains roughly 500,000 distinct CDR3 sequences; only one count was recorded for about 46% of them. The leading ten clones occupy approximately 44% of the sample.

Any patient with an uncontrolled infection, another autoimmune disease, pregnancy or lactation was excluded. Clinical symptoms, serum thyroxine and TRAb, thyroid ultrasound, and orbital computed tomography formed the basis for the diagnoses. Trizol reagent was used to extract total RNA, and RNA quality was then checked on an Agilent 2100 Bioanalyzer. From the cysteine through the phenylalanine, the CDR3 covers 12 amino acids. Of all the DNA, just the CDR3 is kept, 36 bases in frame from base 1. As encoded in the germline V gene (reference sequence), CDR1 is DFQATT while CDR2 is SNEGSKA. Results and caveats for the whole study, not just this receptor: In validation, the model predicted progression to ophthalmopathy a median of about 5.9 months before onset, with roughly 68% sensitivity and about 72% specificity. A 13 V-J signature model separated ophthalmopathy from stable hyperthyroidism, with approximately 87% sensitivity and 81.08% specificity in cross-validation and 80%/75% in testing. Most expanded thyroid clonotypes (frequency above 0.001) were also found in blood, which suggests that blood repertoires may mirror thyroid immune responses. Sample size was not statistically predetermined, and blinding of investigators to group allocation was not performed.

Sample: peripheral blood or thyroid tissue (not recorded which). Recombination joined TRBV20-1 with TRBJ1-2; the D gene is possibly TRBD1, with 5 bases matching. The TCR originated in an adult woman with Graves' disease, either hyperthyroidism or ophthalmopathy (not recorded which). The DNA reads TGCTTGGGCAGGGACCCCATGAATGGCTACACCTTC. Its product reads: CLGRDPMNGYTF.